Reported below is one T cell receptor beta chain. The antigen is not known. The entry originates in a study of OX40 agonist ivuxolimab in advanced cancers. Study-wide results and caveats: Within 6 weeks, CD4+ and CD8+ blood T cells expanded clonally at 0.1 to 3.0 mg/kg.

The germline V gene has CDR1 LGHNA and CDR2 YSLEER. The CDR3 is 14 amino acids. Trimming removed 0 bases from V and 2 bases from J, with 7 bases in between. Using immunoSEQ multiplex PCR, the repertoire was profiled, and TCRdb retains in-frame clones only, with some absent. This sample has fewer than 85,000 clones; 85% occur once, and the top ten carry roughly 0.58%. The receptor's source is an adult with an advanced solid tumor such as melanoma, head and neck, liver or kidney cancer. V is TRBV4-3 and J is TRBJ2-5; D is unclear. The sample in question was CD4+ or CD8+ T cells sorted from blood, obtained in a trial of the OX40 agonist ivuxolimab. CDR3 sequence reads: CASSQDTAQETQYF. In DNA form, the CDR3 reads TGCGCCAGCAGCCAAGATACAGCGCAAGAGACCCAGTACTTC.